The present T cell receptor (beta chain) was sequenced within a study of blood T cell repertoires in COVID-19. Germline assignment: CDR1 SGHRS and CDR2 YFSETQ. V dropped 3 bases and J dropped 1; count of bases not matched to a gene: 2. This CDR3 spans 14 amino acids. Sequencing used immunoSEQ multiplex PCR; TCRdb keeps in-frame clones, though not all of them. The sample lists 250,000 or so clones, 90% occurring once. The gene calls are TRBV5-1 and TRBJ1-1; TRBD1 matches 8 bases. The sequenced material came from PBMCs or T cells enriched from blood (not recorded which). This clonotype originated in a man aged 45-65 years who had been exposed to COVID-19. This CDR3 is CASSWGQENTEAFF. The CDR3 DNA reads as TGCGCCAGCAGCTGGGGACAGGAGAACACTGAAGCTTTCTTT.